These T cell receptor beta chains were read from a single sample in a study of shared clonotypes between healthy human individuals. Using immunoSEQ multiplex PCR, the repertoire was profiled, and TCRdb retains in-frame clones only, with some absent. The data hold roughly 2.5 million clones, with more than 90% observed a single time. What was sequenced was naive CD4+ T cells sorted from blood. Receptor source: a man younger than 30 in good health. Both conserved end residues are part of each CDR3. The order of the fields is J gene, clone size, D gene, V gene, CDR3 DNA, CDR3 protein. D genes are given only for firm matches. A clone size is listed for some rows: how often the clone was seen (once, few, many), or a class if it is expanded.

>TRBJ1-1|NA|NA|TRBV12-5
TGTGCTAGTGGTCCGGTGGCGCTTATAACTGAAGCTTTCTTT
CASGPVALITEAFF
>TRBJ2-3|NA|TRBD1|TRBV15
TGTGCCACCAGCAGAGGGGATGGGACAGGCTCAGATACGCAGTATTTT
CATSRGDGTGSDTQYF
>TRBJ2-6|NA|NA|TRBV6-5
TGTGCCAGCAGCCCTGTGGGGTCTGGGGCCAACGTCCTGACTTTC
CASSPVGSGANVLTF
>TRBJ1-4|NA|TRBD1|TRBV2
TGTGCCAGCAGCGCCACAGGGGGCCTTAATGAAAAACTGTTTTTT
CASSATGGLNEKLFF
>TRBJ1-2|NA|NA|TRBV7-9
TGTGCCAGCAGCCGGCTTACTATGGATAGCTACACCTTC
CASSRLTMDSYTF
>TRBJ2-3|NA|NA|TRBV4-1
TGCGCCAGCAGCCAAGACAGGGTTCCTAGCACAGATACGCAGTATTTT
CASSQDRVPSTDTQYF
>TRBJ2-7|NA|TRBD1|TRBV4-1
TGCGCCAGCAGCCATTCTAGGACAGGGAGCTCCTACGAGCAGTACTTC
CASSHSRTGSSYEQYF
>TRBJ1-4|NA|NA|TRBV7-2
TGTGCCAGCAGCTTAAGGGGACGGCCAAATGAAAAACTGTTTTTT
CASSLRGRPNEKLFF
>TRBJ1-1|NA|NA|TRBV2
TGTGCCAGCAGTACCGGACGGAACACTGAAGCTTTCTTT
CASSTGRNTEAFF
>TRBJ1-2|NA|NA|TRBV28
TGTGCCAGCAGTTTCAGGCAGATCTATGGCTACACCTTC
CASSFRQIYGYTF
>TRBJ1-5|few|NA|TRBV19
TGTGCCAGCGGGAATCTAGAAACCTATAGCAATCAGCCCCAGCATTTT
CASGNLETYSNQPQHF
>TRBJ1-2|once|TRBD1|TRBV19
TGTGCCAGTAGTCCCCGGGACAGGGATGCTGGCTACACCTTC
CASSPRDRDAGYTF
>TRBJ2-5|NA|TRBD2|TRBV4-1
TGCGCCAGCAGCCAACTCTCCACGACTAGCGGCCAAGAGACCCAGTACTTC
CASSQLSTTSGQETQYF
>TRBJ2-7|NA|NA|TRBV27
TGTGCCAGCAGTTCCGGGGACCTCTACGAGCAGTACTTC
CASSSGDLYEQYF
>TRBJ1-4|NA|NA|TRBV7-2
TGTGCCAGCAGCGGACGGACAGCTGCAACTAATGAAAAACTGTTTTTT
CASSGRTAATNEKLFF
>TRBJ1-1|NA|NA|TRBV5-1
TGCGCCAGCAGCCCGGGGGGAAGAGGCACTGAAGCTTTCTTT
CASSPGGRGTEAFF
>TRBJ2-3|NA|TRBD2|TRBV5-4
TGTGCCAGCAGCTTAAGCGGGATGACAGATACGCAGTATTTT
CASSLSGMTDTQYF
>TRBJ1-2|few|NA|TRBV5-1
TGCGCCAGCAGAGGAGGTAACTATGGCTACACCTTC
CASRGGNYGYTF
>TRBJ1-5|NA|NA|TRBV19
TGTGCCAGTAGTCCGAGGACGCCGGTCAATCAGCCCCAGCATTTT
CASSPRTPVNQPQHF
>TRBJ2-7|NA|NA|TRBV7-2
TGTGCCAGCAGCCACTCGACGGGAGCGGTTAACGAGCAGTACTTC
CASSHSTGAVNEQYF
>TRBJ1-1|once|TRBD1|TRBV2
TGTGCCAGCAGCACAGGGGGCAGGACTGAAGCTTTCTTT
CASSTGGRTEAFF
>TRBJ1-2|NA|NA|TRBV5-8
TGTGCCAGCAGCCGCGGGACAAAGCCAAAACTTTATGGCTACACCTTC
CASSRGTKPKLYGYTF
>TRBJ2-3|NA|TRBD1|TRBV5-6
TGTGCCAGCAGCTCCGGGACAGGGGGGCCAGATACGCAGTATTTT
CASSSGTGGPDTQYF
>TRBJ1-5|NA|NA|TRBV19
TGTGCCAGTAGTCCCCCCGGGGGCGGGTTCAATCAGCCCCAGCATTTT
CASSPPGGGFNQPQHF
>TRBJ1-2|NA|TRBD1|TRBV11-2
TGTGCCAGCAGGCCACGGACAGGGTTTCATGGCTACACCTTC
CASRPRTGFHGYTF
>TRBJ2-7|NA|NA|TRBV5-1
TGCGCCAGCAGCAATCCCCGAGAAAGGATGAATAACTCCTACGAGCAGTACTTC
CASSNPRERMNNSYEQYF
>TRBJ1-1|NA|NA|TRBV28
TGTGCCAGCAGTTTCGGTCGGAACACTGAAGCTTTCTTT
CASSFGRNTEAFF
>TRBJ1-5|NA|TRBD1|TRBV4-1
TGCGCCAGCAGCCGCCTTGGCGGGACAGGGTGGCAGCCCCAGCATTTT
CASSRLGGTGWQPQHF
>TRBJ2-7|NA|TRBD2|TRBV5-1
TGCGCCAGCAGCACCCGTACTAGCGCGAGCTCCTACGAGCAGTACTTC
CASSTRTSASSYEQYF
>TRBJ2-7|NA|TRBD2|TRBV7-9
TGTGCCAGCAGTCGTTCGACTAGCGGATCCTACGAGCAGTACTTC
CASSRSTSGSYEQYF
>TRBJ2-5|NA|TRBD1|TRBV4-3
TGCGCCAGCAGCCAGAATACAGGGGGCGCGGAACAAGAGACCCAGTACTTC
CASSQNTGGAEQETQYF
>TRBJ1-6|NA|NA|TRBV5-1
TGCGCCAGCAGCTTGAGAACGGGGGATAATTCACCCCTCCACTTT
CASSLRTGDNSPLHF
>TRBJ2-7|NA|NA|TRBV6-1
TGTGCCAGCACTACCTCCTACGAGCAGTACTTC
CASTTSYEQYF
>TRBJ1-4|NA|NA|TRBV14
TGTGCCAGCAGCCCGCGTGCGGCAACTAATGAAAAACTGTTTTTT
CASSPRAATNEKLFF
>TRBJ1-1|once|NA|TRBV11-3
TGTGCCAGCAGTCCCGGCGGGGGCGCAGACACTGAAGCTTTCTTT
CASSPGGGADTEAFF
>TRBJ1-1|NA|TRBD1|TRBV2
TGTGCCAGCAGTGCACAGGGGGTGGGGGAAGCTTTCTTT
CASSAQGVGEAFF
>TRBJ2-7|NA|NA|TRBV30
TGTGCCTGGAGGACCACAGGGAGGAGCTCCTACGAGCAGTACTTC
CAWRTTGRSSYEQYF
>TRBJ1-5|NA|NA|TRBV19
TGTGCCAGTAGTATAGTGGGGGCCCAGCCCCAGCATTTT
CASSIVGAQPQHF
>TRBJ1-5|NA|NA|TRBV4-3
TGCGCCAGCAGCCAAGATCTGGCAGGAGGGCAGCCCCAGCATTTT
CASSQDLAGGQPQHF
>TRBJ1-4|NA|NA|TRBV10-3
TGTGCCATCAGGGACGGTTTAAATGAAAAACTGTTTTTT
CAIRDGLNEKLFF
>TRBJ2-5|NA|NA|TRBV7-2
TGTGCCAGCAGCTTAGGAGTCTTGGAGACCCAGTACTTC
CASSLGVLETQYF
>TRBJ2-3|NA|TRBD1|TRBV2
TGTGCCACCGGACAGGGACGCACAGATACGCAGTATTTT
CATGQGRTDTQYF
>TRBJ1-4|NA|NA|TRBV15
TGTGCCACCAGCAGAGGGAAGGAAAAACTGTTTTTT
CATSRGKEKLFF
>TRBJ2-7|NA|TRBD2|TRBV28
TGTGCCACCCGTCGGGGGGGAGCCTACGAGCAGTACTTC
CATRRGGAYEQYF
>TRBJ1-6|NA|TRBD1|TRBV9
TGTGCCAGCAGCCCAGGGGACAGGGAAGCACCCCTCCACTTT
CASSPGDREAPLHF
>TRBJ1-6|NA|TRBD1|TRBV6-5
TGTGCCAGCATGACAGGGGGCGGGTCACCCCTCCACTTT
CASMTGGGSPLHF
>TRBJ2-3|NA|NA|TRBV7-8
TGTGCCAGCAGCATGAGACAGGGCACAGATACGCAGTATTTT
CASSMRQGTDTQYF
>TRBJ1-1|NA|NA|TRBV28
TGTGCCAGCAGTATACGGGACGGGAACACTGAAGCTTTCTTT
CASSIRDGNTEAFF
>TRBJ2-2|few|NA|TRBV19
TGTGCCAGTAGTATAGGCACCGGGGAGCTGTTTTTT
CASSIGTGELFF
>TRBJ1-4|once|NA|TRBV6-1
TGTGCCAGCAGTGCGGATTGGGGGCGTCGGACTAATGAAAAACTGTTTTTT
CASSADWGRRTNEKLFF
>TRBJ1-4|NA|TRBD1|TRBV25-1
TGTGCCAGCAGGACAGGGAATGAAAAACTGTTTTTT
CASRTGNEKLFF
>TRBJ2-6|once|NA|TRBV5-1
TGCGCCAGCAGCCCCCTGTCTGGGGCCAACGTCCTGACTTTC
CASSPLSGANVLTF
>TRBJ1-5|NA|NA|TRBV6-1
TGTGCCAGCAGGGAGGATCAGCCCCAGCATTTT
CASREDQPQHF
>TRBJ2-1|NA|TRBD2|TRBV6-4
TGTGCCAGCAGCGTAAGTGCGGGAGGTCCCTCCTACAATGAGCAGTTCTTC
CASSVSAGGPSYNEQFF
>TRBJ1-1|few|TRBD1|TRBV5-1
TGCGCCAGCAGCTCGGGGACAGCCGCTGGGACTGAAGCTTTCTTT
CASSSGTAAGTEAFF